This T cell receptor beta chain comes out of a study of control samples from healthy donors and cancer patients. The trim removed 6 bases at V and 0 bases at J, leaving 8 bases unmatched. This CDR3 contains 16 residues. Generated by immunoSEQ multiplex PCR, the TCRdb table keeps only in-frame clones and is missing some. The sample holds about 89,000 clones; about 89% are singletons and the top ten take around 21%. Sequenced input: blood. V gene TRBV23-1 combines with J gene TRBJ2-7, with 10 nucleotides matching TRBD2. TRBV23-1 is an ORF for which the function is uncertain. The clonotype originates from a man aged 30-40 years in good health. CDR3 sequence: CASRPPGLASSYEQYV. The CDR3 coding sequence is TGCGCCAGCAGACCACCGGGACTAGCGAGCTCCTACGAGCAGTACGTC.